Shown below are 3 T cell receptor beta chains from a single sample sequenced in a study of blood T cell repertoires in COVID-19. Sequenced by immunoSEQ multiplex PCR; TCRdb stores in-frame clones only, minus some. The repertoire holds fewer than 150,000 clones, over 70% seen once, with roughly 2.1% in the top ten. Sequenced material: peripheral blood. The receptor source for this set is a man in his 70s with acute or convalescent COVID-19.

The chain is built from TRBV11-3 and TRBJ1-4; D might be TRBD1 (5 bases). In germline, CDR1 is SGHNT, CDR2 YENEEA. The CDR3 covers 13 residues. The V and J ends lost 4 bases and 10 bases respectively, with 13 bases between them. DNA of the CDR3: TGTGCCAGCAGCTCGGGGGGAGTCGTAAAACTGTTTTTT. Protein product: CASSSGGVVKLFF.

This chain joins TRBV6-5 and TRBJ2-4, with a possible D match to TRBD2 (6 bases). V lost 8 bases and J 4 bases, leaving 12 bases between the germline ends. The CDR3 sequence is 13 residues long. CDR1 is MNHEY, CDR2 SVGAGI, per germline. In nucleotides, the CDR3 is TGTGCCAGCGACGGGGGAGCAAAAAACATTCAGTACTTC. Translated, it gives CASDGGAKNIQYF.

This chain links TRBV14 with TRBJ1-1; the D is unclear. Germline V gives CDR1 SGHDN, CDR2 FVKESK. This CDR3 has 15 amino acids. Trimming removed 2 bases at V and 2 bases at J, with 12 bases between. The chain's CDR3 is CASSQPDSFNTEAFF. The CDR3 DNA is TGTGCCAGCAGCCAACCGGACTCCTTTAACACTGAAGCTTTCTTT.